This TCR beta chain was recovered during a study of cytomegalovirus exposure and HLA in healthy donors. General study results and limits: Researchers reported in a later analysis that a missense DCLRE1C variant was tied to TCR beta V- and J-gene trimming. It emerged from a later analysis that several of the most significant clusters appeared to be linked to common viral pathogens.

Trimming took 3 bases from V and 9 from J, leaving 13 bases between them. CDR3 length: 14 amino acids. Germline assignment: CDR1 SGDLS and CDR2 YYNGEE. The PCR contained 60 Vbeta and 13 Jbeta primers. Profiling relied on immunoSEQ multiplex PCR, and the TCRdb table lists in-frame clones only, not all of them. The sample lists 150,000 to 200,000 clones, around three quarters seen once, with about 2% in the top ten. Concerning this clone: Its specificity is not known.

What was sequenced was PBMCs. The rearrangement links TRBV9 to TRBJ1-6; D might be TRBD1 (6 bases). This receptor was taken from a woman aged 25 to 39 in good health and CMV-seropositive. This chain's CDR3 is CASSAPGQISPLHF. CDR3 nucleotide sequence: TGTGCCAGCAGCGCCCCGGGACAAATTTCACCCCTCCACTTT.